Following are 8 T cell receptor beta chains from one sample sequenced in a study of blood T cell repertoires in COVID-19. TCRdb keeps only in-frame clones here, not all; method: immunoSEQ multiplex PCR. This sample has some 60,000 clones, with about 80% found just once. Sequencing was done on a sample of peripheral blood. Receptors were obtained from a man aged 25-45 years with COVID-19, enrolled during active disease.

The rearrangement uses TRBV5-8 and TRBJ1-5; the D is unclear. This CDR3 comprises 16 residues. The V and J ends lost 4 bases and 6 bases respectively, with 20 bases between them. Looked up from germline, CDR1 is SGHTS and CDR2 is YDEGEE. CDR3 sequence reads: CASSRTGNSGRQPQHF. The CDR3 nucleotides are TGTGCCAGCAGCCGCACCGGGAACAGCGGCCGTCAGCCCCAGCATTTT.

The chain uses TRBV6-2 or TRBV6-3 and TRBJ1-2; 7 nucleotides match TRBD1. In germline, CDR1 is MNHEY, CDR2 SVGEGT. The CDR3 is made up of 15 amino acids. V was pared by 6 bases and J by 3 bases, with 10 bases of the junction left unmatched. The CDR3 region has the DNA TGTGCCAGCAGCCTCCCGAGGGGGCTCGACTATGGCTACACCTTC. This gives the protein CASSLPRGLDYGYTF.

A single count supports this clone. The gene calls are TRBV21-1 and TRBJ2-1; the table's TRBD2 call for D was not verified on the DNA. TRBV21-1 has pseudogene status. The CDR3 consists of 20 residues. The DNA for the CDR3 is TGTGCCAGCAGCGACCCCTGTCTAGCGGGGGCCCCCCCCTCCTACAATGAGCAGTTCTTC. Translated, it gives CASSDPCLAGAPPSYNEQFF.

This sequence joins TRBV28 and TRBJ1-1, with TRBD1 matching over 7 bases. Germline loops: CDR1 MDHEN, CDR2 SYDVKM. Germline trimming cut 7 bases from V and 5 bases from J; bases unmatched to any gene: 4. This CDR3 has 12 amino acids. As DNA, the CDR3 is TGTGCCAGCACCAGGGGGTGGACTGAAGCTTTCTTT. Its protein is CASTRGWTEAFF.

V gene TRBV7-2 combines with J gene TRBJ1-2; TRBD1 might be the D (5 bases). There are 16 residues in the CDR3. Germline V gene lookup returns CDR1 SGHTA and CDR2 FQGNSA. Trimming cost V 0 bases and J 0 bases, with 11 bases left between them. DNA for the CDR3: TGTGCCAGCAGCTTAGCTTTCGGGGGGGCTAACTATGGCTACACCTTC. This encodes CASSLAFGGANYGYTF.

The DNA of the CDR3 is TGTGCCAGCAGTGCTACAGGGACCGCCTCTGGGGCCAACGTCCTGACTTTC. Residues: CASSATGTASGANVLTF. V is TRBV2 and J is TRBJ2-6; TRBD1 is a possible D gene (6 bases). CDR3 length: 17 residues. Trimming pared 4 bases from V and 0 bases from J, leaving 13 bases between. Germline CDR1 SNHLY, CDR2 FYNNEI.

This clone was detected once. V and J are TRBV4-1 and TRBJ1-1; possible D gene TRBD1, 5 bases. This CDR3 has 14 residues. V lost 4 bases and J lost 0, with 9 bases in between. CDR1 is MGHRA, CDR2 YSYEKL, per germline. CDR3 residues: CASSLRGMNTEAFF. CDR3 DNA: TGCGCCAGCAGCCTACGGGGGATGAACACTGAAGCTTTCTTT.

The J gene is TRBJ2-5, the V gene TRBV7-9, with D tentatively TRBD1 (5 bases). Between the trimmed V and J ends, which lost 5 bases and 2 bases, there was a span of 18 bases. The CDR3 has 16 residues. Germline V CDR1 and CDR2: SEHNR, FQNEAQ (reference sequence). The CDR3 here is CASSPQFRAGQETQYF. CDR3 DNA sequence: TGTGCCAGCAGCCCCCAATTCAGGGCCGGACAAGAGACCCAGTACTTC.